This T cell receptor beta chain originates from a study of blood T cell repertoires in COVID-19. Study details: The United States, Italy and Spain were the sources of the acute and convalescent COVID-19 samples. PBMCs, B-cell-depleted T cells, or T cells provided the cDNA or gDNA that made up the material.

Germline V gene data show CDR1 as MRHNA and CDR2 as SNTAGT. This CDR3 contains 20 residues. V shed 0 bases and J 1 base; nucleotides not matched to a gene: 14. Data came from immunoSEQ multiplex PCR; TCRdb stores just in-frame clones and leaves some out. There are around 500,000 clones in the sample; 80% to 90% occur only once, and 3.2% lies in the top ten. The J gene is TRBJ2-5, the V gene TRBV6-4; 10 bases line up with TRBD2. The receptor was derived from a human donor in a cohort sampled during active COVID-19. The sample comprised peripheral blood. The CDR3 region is CASSDSRSASGSEPQETQYF. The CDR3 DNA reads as TGTGCCAGCAGTGACTCGAGGTCGGCTAGCGGGAGCGAACCCCAAGAGACCCAGTACTTC.